These 22 T cell receptor beta chains came from one sample sequenced in a study of human T cells and chemical hapten exposure. Documented time point: patch test 1, 2 weeks after DPC sensitization. Described treatment: therapeutic diphenylcyclopropenone sensitization with weekly scalp DPC. In TCRdb, the RACE reads were re-called with MiXCR into one record per CDR3 protein. There are some 400,000 distinct CDR3 sequences in the sample; about 4.8% occur only once, and 2% to 2.5% lies in the top ten. The sequencing used whole blood, collected in connection with sensitization to the hapten diphenylcyclopropenone (DPC). Receptor source: a woman in her forties or fifties with alopecia areata. Some clones in this sample may be carry-over from other donors' samples.

In this sample, this clonotype turned up a few times. This chain links TRBV4-1 with TRBJ1-6; 8 bases are shared with TRBD1. Germline V CDR1 and CDR2: MGHRA, YSYEKL. The CDR3 extends over 17 amino acids. V was clipped by 0 bases and J by 6 bases; unmatched bases: 7. CDR3 sequence reads: CASSQESPQGANSPLHF. In DNA, the CDR3 is TGCGCCAGCAGCCAAGAATCCCCCCAGGGGGCTAATTCACCCCTCCACTTT.

The rearrangement links TRBV29-1 to TRBJ1-3; 7 nucleotides align to TRBD1. This CDR3 contains 15 residues. Germline assignment: CDR1 SQVTM and CDR2 ANQGSEA. The V segment lost 0 bases and the J segment 7 bases; nucleotides outside the gene matches: 9. Here the CDR3 reads CSVEESGRGRNTIYF. CDR3 nucleotide sequence: TGCAGCGTTGAAGAATCGGGCAGGGGGAGGAACACCATATATTTT.

The chain is built from TRBV7-2 and TRBJ2-3; no reliable D call. V gave up 6 bases and J gave up 0 bases, with 10 bases separating them. Germline V gene data show CDR1 as SGHTA and CDR2 as FQGNSA. This CDR3 region has 14 residues. In DNA form, the CDR3 reads TGTGCCAGCAGAAGCCCAGCTAGCACAGATACGCAGTATTTT. Translation gives CASRSPASTDTQYF.

The sample holds a few counts of this clonotype. The CDR3: CASSAQWDREGGELFF. The DNA of the CDR3 is TGTGCCAGCAGTGCTCAGTGGGACAGGGAGGGCGGGGAGCTGTTTTTT. The V and J genes are TRBV6-5 and TRBJ2-2, with 9 positions matching TRBD1. V was pared by 5 bases and J by 7 bases, with 11 bases of the junction left unmatched. Germline CDR1 MNHEY, CDR2 SVGAGI. The CDR3 runs to 16 residues.

This clonotype was found many times. This rearrangement joins TRBV29-1 to TRBJ2-3; 11 bases line up with TRBD2. CDR1 SQVTM and CDR2 ANQGSEA come from the germline V gene. V lost 6 bases, J lost 8 bases, and 13 bases stayed unmatched. This CDR3 is built from 15 residues. The CDR3 nucleotides are TGCAGCGTCGCCGGGACTAGCGGCCCCCAGGGTACGCAGTATTTT. It is translated as CSVAGTSGPQGTQYF.

This clonotype has a count of ten or more. J is TRBJ1-2 and V is TRBV3-1; D remains ambiguous. The V gene's germline CDR1 is LGHDT and CDR2 YNNKEL (reference sequence). The CDR3 totals 14 residues. The germline V and J ends were trimmed by 2 bases and 2 bases, with 9 bases remaining between them. CDR3 loop: CASSQRTGNYGYTF. CDR3 in DNA: TGTGCCAGCAGCCAAAGGACCGGCAACTATGGCTACACCTTC.

This clonotype was detected ten times or more. The chain uses TRBV4-1 and TRBJ2-7; D is ambiguous. The germline V and J ends were trimmed by 1 base and 1 base, with 11 bases remaining between them. This CDR3 region has 15 residues. The germline V gene encodes CDR1 MGHRA and CDR2 YSYEKL. The CDR3 reads CASSQGAGPSYEQYF. CDR3 DNA: TGCGCCAGCAGCCAAGGCGCCGGCCCTTCCTACGAGCAGTACTTC.

This clonotype was counted many times. V is TRBV28 and J is TRBJ1-5; TRBD1 agrees at 8 bases. The CDR3 consists of 16 residues. V gave up 6 bases and J gave up 5 bases; unmatched junction bases: 12. Germline CDR1 reads MDHEN; CDR2 reads SYDVKM. The chain's CDR3 is CASRLYRQGTDQPQHF. The CDR3 coding sequence is TGTGCCAGCAGGTTGTACCGACAGGGGACGGATCAGCCCCAGCATTTT.

This clonotype was seen a few times. J is TRBJ2-2 and V is TRBV6-2 or TRBV6-3; TRBD1 matches 7 bases. J lost 3 bases, V lost 5 bases, and 9 bases had no gene match. The CDR3 extends over 16 amino acids. From germline, CDR1 is MNHEY and CDR2 SVGEGT. CDR3 sequence (DNA): TGTGCCAGCAGTCCTTCGGGACAGCCTTACACCGGGGAGCTGTTTTTT. Translated: CASSPSGQPYTGELFF.

The rearrangement uses TRBV18 and TRBJ2-3; 14 nucleotides align to TRBD2. This CDR3 has 18 residues. Germline V gives CDR1 KGHSH, CDR2 LQKENI. With 3 bases clipped from V and 1 base from J, the junction kept 6 bases outside the gene matches. Here the CDR3 reads CASSPGLAGVKRTDTQYF. In DNA form, the CDR3 reads TGTGCCAGCTCACCGGGACTAGCGGGAGTTAAGCGCACAGATACGCAGTATTTT. The full variable domain, with the rest looked up from reference TRBV18 and TRBJ2-3, is NAGVMQNPRHLVRRRGQEARLRCSPMKGHSHVYWYRQLPEEGLKFMVYLQKENIIDESGMPKERFSAEFPKEGPSILRIQQVVRGDSAAYFCASSPGLAGVKRTDTQYFGPGTRLTVL.

This clonotype was detected ten times or more. The chain couples TRBV29-1 to TRBJ2-3; 9 nucleotides align to TRBD1. Germline-derived CDR1 and CDR2 are SQVTM and ANQGSEA. After removal of 5 bases from V and 4 bases from J, the junction contained 7 bases not matched to a gene. The CDR3 extends over 14 amino acids. CDR3 loop: CSVPGQGSSDTQYF. The CDR3 nucleotides read TGCAGCGTTCCGGGACAGGGTAGTTCAGATACGCAGTATTTT.

Worth noting for this clonotype: Being one base from a much bigger clone, this may be a read error. The gene calls are TRBV6-1 and TRBJ2-7; D gene unclear. CDR3 length: 12 amino acids. Germline-derived CDR1 and CDR2 are MNHNS and SASEGT. The CDR3 sequence is CAGSAYSYEQYF. The CDR3 coding sequence is TGTGCCGGCAGTGCTTACTCCTACGAGCAGTACTTC.

This clonotype was seen a few times. The chain joins TRBV6-1 to TRBJ1-5, with 7 bases identical to TRBD1. From germline, CDR1 is MNHNS and CDR2 SASEGT. V dropped 11 bases and J dropped 4; count of bases not matched to a gene: 8. The CDR3 sequence is 13 residues long. The CDR3 DNA reads as TGTGCCGCCCGGACAGGTTATAATCAGCCCCAGCATTTT. Translating gives CAARTGYNQPQHF.

In this sample, this clonotype turned up many times. The V and J genes are TRBV7-2 and TRBJ1-1; D ambiguous. The CDR3 length is 13 residues. Germline CDR1 SGHTA, CDR2 FQGNSA. The V and J ends lost 10 bases and 0 bases respectively, with 12 bases between them. As DNA, the CDR3 is TGTGCCACTACTCGAGGCCTGAACACTGAAGCTTTCTTT. Its protein is CATTRGLNTEAFF.

The sample holds many counts of this clonotype. The gene calls are TRBV30 and TRBJ1-1, with D possibly matching TRBD1 (6 bases). Germline V lookup: CDR1 GTSNPN, CDR2 SVGIG (reference sequence). The CDR3 covers 13 residues. V was clipped by 3 bases and J by 6 bases, with 14 bases between them. The CDR3 is CAWRAQGFAEAFF. Written as DNA, the CDR3 is TGTGCCTGGAGGGCTCAGGGGTTCGCTGAAGCTTTCTTT.

Many counts were recorded for this clonotype. The V call is TRBV4-1, the J call TRBJ1-1; tentative D call: TRBD1 (5 bases). V was cut by 6 bases and J by 1 base, with 18 bases left in between. Germline values: CDR1 MGHRA, CDR2 YSYEKL. This CDR3 spans 16 amino acids. CDR3 amino acids: CASRVTQGTTNTEAFF. The CDR3 DNA reads TGCGCCAGCAGAGTGACGCAGGGAACTACGAACACTGAAGCTTTCTTT.

This clonotype was recorded at least ten times. Here the CDR3 reads CATSTTIRDGYTF. CDR3 in DNA: TGTGCCACCAGCACTACTATCCGGGATGGCTACACCTTC. The V call is TRBV15, the J call TRBJ1-2, with D unresolved. The ends were cut back, 4 bases at V and 6 bases at J, with 12 bases in the middle. The germline V gene encodes CDR1 LNHNV and CDR2 YYDKDF (reference sequence). The CDR3 contains 13 residues.

This clonotype was recorded a few times. The J gene is TRBJ2-3, the V gene TRBV12-3 or TRBV12-4; D is unresolved. V lost 7 bases and J lost 3, with 14 bases in between. CDR3 size: 14 residues. The CDR3: CASTPRYVTDTQYF. CDR3 nucleotides: TGTGCCAGCACCCCCCGATATGTAACAGATACGCAGTATTTT.

The table lists this clonotype with many counts. This sequence joins TRBV20-1 and TRBJ2-6, with a tentative D call TRBD2 (5 bases). The CDR3 has 15 residues. The germline CDR1 and CDR2 sequences are DFQATT and SNEGSKA (reference sequence). The V end was cut by 6 bases, the J end by 0 bases, with 12 bases between. The DNA of the CDR3 is TGCAGTGCCAGCCGGGGAGCCTCTGGGGCCAACGTCCTGACTTTC. This translates into CSASRGASGANVLTF.

This clonotype was detected many times. This chain uses TRBV13 with TRBJ1-1; 7 positions agree with TRBD1. The CDR3 is 13 residues long. Germline CDR1 reads PRHDT; CDR2 reads FYEKMQ (reference sequence). Unmatched junction bases numbered 3, after V lost 3 bases and J lost 5 bases. CDR3 sequence: CASSFYRGTEAFF. In DNA form, the CDR3 reads TGTGCCAGCAGCTTCTACAGGGGAACTGAAGCTTTCTTT.

This clonotype appeared a few times. This sequence joins TRBV18 and TRBJ1-1, with D unclear. V shed 5 bases and J shed 4 bases, with 14 bases lying between them. In germline, CDR1 is KGHSH, CDR2 LQKENI. CDR3 size: 14 residues. The CDR3: CASSAPWEGTEAFF. DNA of the CDR3: TGTGCCAGCTCAGCCCCGTGGGAGGGCACTGAAGCTTTCTTT.

This clonotype came up many times. This chain joins TRBV4-1 and TRBJ1-5; perhaps TRBD1 as D (5 bases). Trimming stripped 5 bases from V and 6 bases from J, with 17 bases between. In germline, CDR1 is MGHRA, CDR2 YSYEKL. CDR3 length: 15 residues. The CDR3, as DNA: TGCGCCAGCAGCGCCCGTGGCGGGGGGTTTCAGCCCCAGCATTTT. It is translated as CASSARGGGFQPQHF.